This T cell receptor beta chain was obtained from a study of blood T cell repertoires in COVID-19 (dated by TCRdb to about 2020). General notes on the study: Collaborator samples came from the United States, Italy and Spain and covered acute and convalescent phases of COVID-19. A freely available public database, intended as a resource for researchers studying the immune response to SARS-CoV-2, is where the repertoires were released. Samples were obtained from the ongoing ImmuneRACE study (first 160 participants) and from over a thousand subjects provided by 6 global collaborators. Subjects who had been exposed to COVID-19, were actively infected with it, or had recovered from it provided the deeply sampled blood TCRbeta repertoires that made up the dataset. The material from the prospective study consisted of cDNA or gDNA derived from T cells, B-cell-depleted T cells, or PBMCs. Nearly every sample came with metadata listing a de-identified subject ID, COVID-19 status, age in years and sex. Where available, HLA class I and class II types were taken from metadata supplied by the sample provider and were not determined by assay-based typing.

TCRbeta CDR3 regions were amplified from genomic DNA using the immunoSEQ Assay, a bias-controlled multiplex PCR. In the paper's pipeline: Nucleated cell counts per sample were estimated from amplification of reference gene primers within the assay. Sequence reads were collapsed and filtered to measure the absolute abundance of every unique TCRbeta CDR3 rearrangement. Productive Simpson clonality was computed per sample as the square root of Simpson's diversity index over productive rearrangements. TCRdb's version of the immuneACCESS table is confined to in-frame rearrangements and falls short of the full clone set. An unresolved V gene accounts for under half of the shortfall where checked; the remainder is of unknown origin. Clone size and V and J calls were adopted from that table, with D and trimming inferred from the DNA. In all, the sample holds 200,000 to 300,000 clones, and approximately 86% of those were seen once. Around 2.9% of the sample lies in the top ten.

Samples from volunteer blood donors who had recovered from COVID-19 were contributed by a second Seattle source. Collaborating institutions collected whole blood in K2EDTA tubes following their own protocols. For TCRbeta analysis, collaborator samples were shipped as frozen whole blood, as isolated PBMCs, or as DNA extracted from either sample type. The investigation overall reported the following: The quantity of clinical and demographic metadata differed by source and by participant and was supplied without curation.

The germline V gene sets CDR1 to SQVTM and CDR2 to ANQGSEA. V is reduced by 5 bases and J by 0 bases, leaving a spacing of 11 bases between them. The CDR3 goes from the cysteine to the phenylalanine over 14 residues. Just the 42-base CDR3 DNA is kept, in frame starting at base 1. Note on this clone: The antigen this receptor binds is unknown. Per-base qualities were not stored, and no clone one base away is much larger.

The V and J genes are TRBV29-1 and TRBJ2-1; the D gene remains uncertain. Sequencing was done on a sample of peripheral blood. This clonotype was sampled from a woman younger than 45 who had recovered from COVID-19. The nucleotides read TGCAGCGTTCCTCGACTGGGCTCCTACAATGAGCAGTTCTTC. It translates to CSVPRLGSYNEQFF.